What follows are 15 T cell receptor beta chains derived from one specimen sequenced in a study of shared clonotypes between healthy human individuals. This table comes from immunoSEQ multiplex PCR, and its TCRdb copy is limited to in-frame clones, with some not included. The table lists roughly 500,000 clones, around 96% of them singletons. The sample taken for sequencing was naive CD4+ T cells sorted from blood. The subset here: CD45RA+ positively selected. All receptors derive from a woman aged 25 to 39 in good health.

CDR3 amino acids: CASSPLTSRLSYEQYF. The CDR3 DNA sequence: TGTGCCAGCTCACCATTGACTAGCCGTCTCTCCTACGAGCAGTACTTC. The chain has TRBV18 and TRBJ2-7, with 7 bases lining up with TRBD2. Germline CDR1 is KGHSH and CDR2 is LQKENI. J gave up 0 bases and V 2 bases, and 7 bases lay outside the gene matches. The CDR3 covers 16 residues. Using reference TRBV18 and TRBJ2-7 for the parts outside the CDR3, the full variable domain is NAGVMQNPRHLVRRRGQEARLRCSPMKGHSHVYWYRQLPEEGLKFMVYLQKENIIDESGMPKERFSAEFPKEGPSILRIQQVVRGDSAAYFCASSPLTSRLSYEQYFGPGTRLTVT.

The chain combines TRBV28 with TRBJ2-7, with unresolved D. The CDR3 loop spans 12 amino acids. Between the trimmed V and J ends, which lost 3 bases and 1 base, there was a span of 4 bases. Germline assignment: CDR1 MDHEN and CDR2 SYDVKM. The DNA of the CDR3 is TGTGCCAGCAGTTTCGTTTCCTACGAGCAGTACTTC. This translates into CASSFVSYEQYF. The entire variable domain, with the rest obtained from reference TRBV28 and TRBJ2-7, is as follows: DVKVTQSSRYLVKRTGEKVFLECVQDMDHENMFWYRQDPGLGLRLIYFSYDVKMKEKGDIPEGYSVSREKKERFSLILESASTNQTSMYLCASSFVSYEQYFGPGTRLTVT.

This clone was seen just once. The chain combines TRBV21-1 with TRBJ2-3; the listed D gene, TRBD1, was not tested against the DNA. TRBV21-1 is a pseudogene. CDR3 length: 14 residues. The CDR3 loop reads CASHWGPETDTQYF. The CDR3 DNA reads TGTGCCAGTCACTGGGGCCCTGAAACAGATACGCAGTATTTT.

The chain uses TRBV15 and TRBJ2-7, with D maybe TRBD2 (5 bases). The CDR3 covers 15 residues. Germline CDR1 reads LNHNV; CDR2 reads YYDKDF (reference sequence). The V end lost 1 base, the J end lost 1 base, and 11 bases lay between the germline ends. CDR3 residues: CATSRASTISYEQYF. CDR3 nucleotide sequence: TGTGCCACCAGCAGAGCTAGCACCATTTCCTACGAGCAGTACTTC.

The chain links TRBV30 to TRBJ1-5; no clear D gene. Deletions cut 0 bases from V and 4 bases from J, with 7 bases between. Per the germline V gene, CDR1 is GTSNPN and CDR2 is SVGIG (reference sequence). The CDR3 spans 13 residues. The CDR3 here is CAWSVAENQPQHF. DNA for the CDR3: TGTGCCTGGAGTGTGGCAGAGAATCAGCCCCAGCATTTT.

The V and J genes are TRBV7-9 and TRBJ2-5, with 13 bases aligning to TRBD2. The end of the DNA fits TRBJ2-7 better, so the J call may be wrong. Germline CDR1 is SEHNR and CDR2 is FQNEAQ (reference sequence). The CDR3 has 17 amino acids. The CDR3 nucleotides read TGTGCCAGCAGCCCCACAGGGACTAGCGGGATCCCCAACGAGCAGTACTTC. It translates to CASSPTGTSGIPNEQYF.

CDR3 loop: CASSQVVAGKRRQYGYTF. In DNA, the CDR3 is TGCGCCAGCAGCCAAGTGGTCGCAGGGAAGAGGAGGCAGTATGGCTACACCTTC. The J gene is TRBJ1-2, the V gene TRBV4-1, with D possibly TRBD1 on 5 matching bases. With 1 base removed from V and 5 bases from J, the gap between germline ends came to 23 bases. Germline V gene lookup returns CDR1 MGHRA and CDR2 YSYEKL. The CDR3 is 18 residues long.

CDR3 DNA sequence: TGTGCCAGCAGCTTAGCACTAGCCCGGGAGGTCTTGCGTGAGCAGTTCTTC. It specifies CASSLALAREVLREQFF. J is TRBJ2-1 and V is TRBV7-9; 7 nucleotides agree with TRBD2. With V trimmed by 0 bases and J by 9 bases, 14 bases remained unmatched. This CDR3 has 17 residues. Per the germline V gene, CDR1 is SEHNR and CDR2 is FQNEAQ (reference sequence).

The chain couples TRBV5-1 to TRBJ1-4, with 8 nucleotides matching TRBD1. Germline V gene data show CDR1 as SGHRS and CDR2 as YFSETQ. Unmatched junction bases numbered 4, after V lost 2 bases and J lost 4 bases. This CDR3 comprises 15 residues. This CDR3 reads CASSFRGLDNEKLFF. The DNA of the CDR3 is TGCGCCAGCAGCTTCAGGGGGCTTGATAATGAAAAACTGTTTTTT.

J is TRBJ2-3 and V is TRBV25-1; TRBD2 matches 9 bases. The CDR3 is 15 amino acids. Trimming removed 8 bases from V and 6 bases from J; junction bases left unmatched: 12. In germline, CDR1 is MGHDK, CDR2 SYGVNS. The CDR3: CASEPIAGAWDTQYF. In DNA form, the CDR3 reads TGTGCCAGCGAACCCATAGCGGGAGCCTGGGATACGCAGTATTTT.

V is TRBV15 and J is TRBJ2-6, with D unresolved. V was pared by 3 bases and J by 0 bases, with 12 bases between. CDR1 and CDR2 from the germline V gene are LNHNV and YYDKDF (reference sequence). The CDR3 is made up of 17 amino acids. The CDR3 here is CATSRWRASSGANVLTF. For the CDR3, the DNA is TGTGCCACCAGCAGGTGGCGCGCGAGCTCTGGGGCCAACGTCCTGACTTTC. The full variable domain, with the rest looked up from reference TRBV15 and TRBJ2-6, is DAMVIQNPRYQVTQFGKPVTLSCSQTLNHNVMYWYQQKSSQAPKLLFHYYDKDFNNEADTPDNFQSRRPNTSFCFLDIRSPGLGDTAMYLCATSRWRASSGANVLTFGAGSRLTVL.

The V gene is TRBV15, the J gene TRBJ2-5, with no clear D. V was shortened by 0 bases and J by 0 bases, with 11 bases between the two germline ends. Germline assignment: CDR1 LNHNV and CDR2 YYDKDF (reference sequence). The CDR3 extends over 16 amino acids. In nucleotides, the CDR3 is TGTGCCACCAGCAGAGAGGATCCGGCAAACCAAGAGACCCAGTACTTC. Protein product: CATSREDPANQETQYF.

This clone was found a few times. This chain connects TRBV28 to TRBJ1-2; D might be TRBD1 (6 bases). CDR1 is MDHEN, CDR2 SYDVKM, per germline. The CDR3 sequence is 14 residues long. V lost 5 bases and J lost 7, with 17 bases in between. The DNA of the CDR3 is TGTGCCAGCAGTGAAGGACAGCGGATACCTGGCTACACCTTC. Translating gives CASSEGQRIPGYTF.

This sequence joins TRBV5-4 and TRBJ1-1, with no clear D. Between the trimmed V and J ends, which lost 0 bases and 7 bases, there was a span of 10 bases. The germline gives CDR1 SGHNT, CDR2 YYREEE (reference sequence). The CDR3 has 13 residues. CDR3 nucleotides: TGTGCCAGCAGCTTGGAGGCATATAGTGAAGCTTTCTTT. It specifies CASSLEAYSEAFF.

The genes are TRBV15 and TRBJ1-1, with 8 nucleotides matching TRBD1. Germline lookup yields CDR1 LNHNV and CDR2 YYDKDF (reference sequence). V shed 5 bases, J shed 4 bases, and the junction held 6 bases outside the gene matches. This CDR3 is 14 amino acids long. The CDR3 DNA is TGTGCCACCAGCTTTCACAGGGGGGGCACTGAAGCTTTCTTT. This gives the protein CATSFHRGGTEAFF.